This record looks at one TCR beta chain sequence and its context. What it recognizes is unknown. These data are taken from a study of graft-versus-host responses after intestinal transplantation. Whole-study results and caveats: GvH clones were identified in recipient marrow, with some first appearing in ileum or blood.

Method: immunoSEQ multiplex PCR; TCRdb's copy keeps in-frame clones and lacks some. The sample lists just under 85,000 clones; under 95% were seen once. There are 15 residues in the CDR3. Per the germline V gene, CDR1 is LNHDA and CDR2 is SQIVND (reference sequence). The trim removed 4 bases at V and 2 bases at J, leaving 8 bases unmatched. The sequence came from a human donor who was the organ donor for an intestinal transplant. Material: unstimulated CD8+ T cells sorted from spleen or lymph node cells, obtained before transplant. The chain couples TRBV19 to TRBJ2-7, with TRBD2 identical over 7 bases. The CDR3 protein is CASSNRLAETYEQYF. For the CDR3, the DNA is TGTGCCAGTAGTAACCGCCTAGCGGAAACCTACGAGCAGTACTTC.